The T cell receptor beta chain under discussion was sequenced for a study of T cell changes during pregnancy in multiple sclerosis. Trimming removed 8 bases at V and 5 bases at J, with 15 bases between. Germline V CDR1 and CDR2: LGHNA, YSLEER. This CDR3 region has 13 residues. There are a few counts of this clone. Profiled with immunoSEQ multiplex PCR; TCRdb holds only in-frame clones, not every one. This sample has tens of thousands of clones, with over 85% found just once. The sequences come from peripheral blood, collected in the first trimester of pregnancy. The receptor comes from a female donor in good health, enrolled as a control in a pregnancy study. The chain has TRBV4-3 and TRBJ1-1, with D tentatively TRBD1 (6 bases). As DNA, the CDR3 is TGCGCCAGCGGGAGCCTAGGGGGAACTGAAGCTTTCTTT. The encoded protein is CASGSLGGTEAFF.